This T cell receptor (beta chain) comes out of a study of blood T cell repertoires in COVID-19. Here immunoSEQ multiplex PCR was the method, and the copy in TCRdb shows in-frame clones only, minus some. The sample yields roughly 220,000 clones, roughly 84% seen once. Enrolled through a virtual design, the participants were between about 18 and 100 years of age and came from 24 US areas. Sequencing used PBMCs or T cells enriched from blood (not recorded which). The receptor was isolated from a woman in her thirties or forties who had recovered from COVID-19.

Here the CDR3 DNA reads TGTGCCAGCAGCCTCGGACTAGCGGGAGAGCAAGAGACCCAGTACTTC. Its translation is CASSLGLAGEQETQYF. The chain couples TRBV7-9 to TRBJ2-5; 13 nucleotides match TRBD2. Germline V lookup: CDR1 SEHNR, CDR2 FQNEAQ (reference sequence). J was trimmed by 2 bases and V by 5 bases; bases with no gene match: 5. The CDR3 is 16 residues long.